These T cell receptor beta chains were read from a single sample in a study of siplizumab effects on memory and regulatory T cells. Method: immunoSEQ multiplex PCR; TCRdb's copy keeps in-frame clones and lacks some. The table has about 13,000 clones, about 46% seen once; the top ten hold approximately 8.2%. Their recognized antigens are unknown. Sample: CFSE-low (dividing) CD4+ T cells sorted from an allogeneic mixed lymphocyte reaction. Receptor source: a human donor in good health; the cells came from an allogeneic mixed lymphocyte reaction. Each CDR3 is given with its conserved first and last residue. A D gene is named only where the DNA matches it firmly. Clone size is given for some rows only: seen once, a few or many times, or a class if the clone is expanded.

j_call | v_call | d_call | clone_size | cdr3_aa | cdr3_nt
TRBJ1-5 | TRBV7-8 | NA | few | CASSRPRVGQPQHF | TGTGCCAGCAGCCGCCCGAGGGTGGGGCAGCCCCAGCATTTT
TRBJ2-2 | TRBV4-3 | NA | few | CASSRETAAGELFF | TGCGCCAGCAGCCGAGAGACGGCTGCCGGGGAGCTGTTTTTT
TRBJ2-2 | TRBV27 | NA | NA | CASSLNDPPRGELFF | TGTGCCAGCAGTTTAAATGACCCGCCACGCGGGGAGCTGTTTTTT
TRBJ1-5 | TRBV6-1 | NA | NA | CASTSNQPQHF | TGTGCCAGCACTAGCAATCAGCCCCAGCATTTT
TRBJ2-5 | TRBV9 | TRBD1 | few | CASSVEGTGGETQYF | TGTGCCAGCAGCGTAGAAGGGACAGGTGGCGAGACCCAGTACTTC
TRBJ1-1 | TRBV2 | NA | NA | CASSDFKHTEAFF | TGTGCCAGCAGTGATTTCAAGCACACTGAAGCTTTCTTT
TRBJ2-6 | TRBV7-2 | NA | NA | CASSLWSGANVLTF | TGTGCCAGCAGCTTATGGTCTGGGGCCAACGTCCTGACTTTC
TRBJ2-3 | TRBV4-1 | NA | NA | CASSQGASLSTDTQYF | TGCGCCAGCAGCCAAGGTGCTAGCTTATCCACAGATACGCAGTATTTT
TRBJ1-4 | TRBV6-5 | NA | NA | CASSFTGTENEKLFF | TGTGCCAGCAGTTTCACCGGGACGGAGAATGAAAAACTGTTTTTT
TRBJ1-4 | TRBV5-5 | NA | NA | CASSLTGTNEKLFF | TGTGCCAGCAGCTTGACAGGGACTAATGAAAAACTGTTTTTT
TRBJ1-5 | TRBV5-5 | NA | NA | CASSPDTLSNQPQHF | TGTGCCAGCAGCCCGGACACTCTTAGCAATCAGCCCCAGCATTTT
TRBJ2-1 | TRBV5-1 | NA | NA | CASSRTGGLSKGQFF | TGCGCCAGCAGCCGAACAGGCGGCCTTTCCAAGGGGCAGTTCTTC
TRBJ2-2 | TRBV30 | TRBD2 | NA | CAATSPNTGELFF | TGTGCCGCGACTAGCCCGAACACCGGGGAGCTGTTTTTT
TRBJ2-7 | TRBV5-1 | NA | NA | CASSLVGNGREQYF | TGCGCCAGCAGCTTGGTTGGGAACGGGCGCGAGCAGTACTTC